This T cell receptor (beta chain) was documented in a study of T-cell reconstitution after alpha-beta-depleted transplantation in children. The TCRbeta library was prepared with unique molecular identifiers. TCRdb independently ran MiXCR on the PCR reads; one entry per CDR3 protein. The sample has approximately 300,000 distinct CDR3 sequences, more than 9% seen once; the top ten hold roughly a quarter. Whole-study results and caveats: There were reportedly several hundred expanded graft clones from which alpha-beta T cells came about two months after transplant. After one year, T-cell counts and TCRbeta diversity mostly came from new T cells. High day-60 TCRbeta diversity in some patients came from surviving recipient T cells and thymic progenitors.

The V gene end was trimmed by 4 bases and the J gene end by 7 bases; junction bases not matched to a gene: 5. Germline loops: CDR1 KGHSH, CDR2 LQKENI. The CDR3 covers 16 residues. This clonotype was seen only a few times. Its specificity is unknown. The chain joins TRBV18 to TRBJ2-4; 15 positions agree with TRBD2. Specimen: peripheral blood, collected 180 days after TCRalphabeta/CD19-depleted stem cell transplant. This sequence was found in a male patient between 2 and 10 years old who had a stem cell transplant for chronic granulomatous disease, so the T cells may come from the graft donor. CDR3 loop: CASSQGTSGRRNIQYF. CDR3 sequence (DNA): TGTGCCAGCTCACAGGGGACTAGCGGGAGGAGGAACATTCAGTACTTC.